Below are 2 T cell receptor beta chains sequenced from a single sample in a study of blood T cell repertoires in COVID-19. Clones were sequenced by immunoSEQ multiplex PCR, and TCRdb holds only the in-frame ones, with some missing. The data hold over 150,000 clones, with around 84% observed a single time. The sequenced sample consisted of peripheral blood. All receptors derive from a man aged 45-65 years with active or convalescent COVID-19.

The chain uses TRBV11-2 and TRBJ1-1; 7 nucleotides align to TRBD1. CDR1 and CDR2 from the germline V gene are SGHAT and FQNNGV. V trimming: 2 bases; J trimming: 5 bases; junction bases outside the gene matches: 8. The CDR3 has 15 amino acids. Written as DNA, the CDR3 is TGTGCCAGCAGCTTATTGTTAGGACAGGCGACTGAAGCTTTCTTT. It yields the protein CASSLLLGQATEAFF.

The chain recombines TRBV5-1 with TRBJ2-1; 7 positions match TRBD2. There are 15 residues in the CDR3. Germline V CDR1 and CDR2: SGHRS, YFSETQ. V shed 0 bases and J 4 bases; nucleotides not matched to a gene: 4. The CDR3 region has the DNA TGCGCCAGCAGCTTGGCCGGGGGGAGGTACAATGAGCAGTTCTTC. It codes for CASSLAGGRYNEQFF.